One and the same sample provided the 27 T cell receptor beta chains below, sequenced in a study of human T cells and chemical hapten exposure. Each CDR3 protein is one row after TCRdb ran MiXCR on the RACE reads. The sample has 75,000 to 80,000 distinct CDR3 sequences, 8.6% seen once. Time point reported: healthy volunteer bleed at 6 weeks. Whole blood that had not been fractionated was the source of extracted total RNA. Sequenced input: whole blood. These receptor sequences come from a female donor in good health. Some clones in this sample may be carry-over from other donors' samples.

This clonotype has at least ten counts. This rearrangement joins TRBV11-2 to TRBJ2-1, with 16 bases identical to TRBD2. The CDR3 length is 16 residues. V shed 4 bases, J shed 9 bases, and the junction held 6 bases outside the gene matches. Germline V lookup: CDR1 SGHAT, CDR2 FQNNGV. The DNA for the CDR3 is TGTGCCAGCAGCTCCCCGGGACTAGCGGGGGGGCTTGAGCAGTTCTTC. Amino acid sequence: CASSSPGLAGGLEQFF. The full variable domain, in which reference TRBV11-2 and TRBJ2-1 provide the parts outside the CDR3, is EAGVAQSPRYKIIEKRQSVAFWCNPISGHATLYWYQQILGQGPKLLIQFQNNGVVDDSQLPKDRFSAERLKGVDSTLKIQPAKLEDSAVYLCASSSPGLAGGLEQFFGPGTRLTVL.

The CDR3: CASSLVESNTQYF. The CDR3 nucleotides read TGTGCCAGCAGCCTTGTTGAATCAAATACGCAGTATTTT. The genes are TRBV3-1 and TRBJ2-3; D uncertain. Germline values: CDR1 LGHDT, CDR2 YNNKEL (reference sequence). Trimming removed 4 bases from V and 7 bases from J, with 12 bases in between. The CDR3 consists of 13 residues.

J is TRBJ1-2 and V is TRBV7-9, with D possibly matching TRBD1 (6 bases). Trimming left V 5 bases short and J 4 bases short, with 26 bases between. This CDR3 has 18 amino acids. CDR1 is SEHNR and CDR2 is FQNEAQ in the germline V gene (reference sequence). CDR3 in amino acids: CASSRDITSGNGPYGYTF. As DNA, the CDR3 is TGTGCCAGCAGCCGGGACATCACGAGCGGAAACGGCCCCTATGGCTACACCTTC.

This clonotype was detected only a few times. The limits of the CDR3 on the DNA are not certain, so only TCRdb's listed CDR3 is given. This chain connects TRBV5-6 to TRBJ1-5. Germline CDR1 reads SGHDT; CDR2 reads YYEEEE. The CDR3 is 16 residues long, counting both termini. The CDR3 region is CASSFGSGVSNQPQHF.

The rearrangement uses TRBV29-1 and TRBJ1-5; D unclear. The CDR3 has 12 residues. V lost 0 bases and J 5 bases, leaving 5 bases between the germline ends. Per the germline V gene, CDR1 is SQVTM and CDR2 is ANQGSEA. This CDR3 reads CSVEEGDQPQHF. The DNA for the CDR3 is TGCAGCGTTGAAGAGGGAGATCAGCCCCAGCATTTT.

This clonotype was counted only a few times. The CDR3 region is CATSRDPPQFMNTEAFF. The CDR3 DNA reads as TGTGCCACCAGCAGAGATCCCCCACAGTTTATGAACACTGAAGCTTTCTTT. The chain couples TRBV15 to TRBJ1-1, with unresolved D. CDR1 is LNHNV, CDR2 YYDKDF, per germline (reference sequence). Deletions cut 0 bases from V and 0 bases from J, with 14 bases between. This CDR3 region has 17 residues.

This clonotype appeared a few times. The V and J genes are TRBV6-5 and TRBJ1-4; 8 nucleotides agree with TRBD1. CDR1 and CDR2 (germline): MNHEY, SVGAGI. This CDR3 is 14 amino acids long. The V and J ends lost 4 bases and 4 bases, in that order; junction bases with no gene match: 2. The CDR3: CASSFDRGNEKLFF. CDR3 DNA sequence: TGTGCCAGCAGTTTTGACAGGGGTAATGAAAAACTGTTTTTT.

This clonotype has just a few counts. The chain recombines TRBV3-1 with TRBJ2-2, with 7 bases identical to TRBD2. Germline lookup yields CDR1 LGHDT and CDR2 YNNKEL (reference sequence). The CDR3 consists of 14 residues. V dropped 4 bases and J dropped 6; count of bases not matched to a gene: 5. The CDR3 is CASSRDGGSGELFF. The CDR3 coding sequence is TGTGCCAGCAGCCGCGACGGGGGGTCCGGGGAGCTGTTTTTT.

The chain combines TRBV27 with TRBJ1-1; D is ambiguous. With 3 bases removed from V and 3 bases from J, the gap between germline ends came to 11 bases. This CDR3 contains 14 residues. Looked up from germline, CDR1 is MNHEY and CDR2 is SMNVEV (reference sequence). The CDR3 protein is CASSLANPDTEAFF. The CDR3 bases are TGTGCCAGCAGTTTGGCAAACCCGGACACTGAAGCTTTCTTT.

This clonotype was seen repeatedly, ten times or more. The chain joins TRBV4-3 to TRBJ1-5, with 8 bases fitting TRBD1. The CDR3 spans 15 residues. Germline loops: CDR1 LGHNA, CDR2 YSLEER. The ends lost 1 base at V and 7 bases at J; junction bases unmatched: 6. CDR3 nucleotides: TGCGCCAGCAGCCAAGTAGCAGGGGGCCGCCAGCCCCAGCATTTT. Amino acid sequence: CASSQVAGGRQPQHF.

This clonotype showed up just a few times. This chain joins TRBV12-3 or TRBV12-4 and TRBJ1-1, with D possibly being TRBD1 (5 bases). V was cut by 3 bases and J by 4 bases, with 12 bases left in between. The CDR3 is made up of 14 amino acids. In DNA, the CDR3 is TGTGCCAGCAGTTTCTGGAGGGGTGGCACTGAAGCTTTCTTT. As protein: CASSFWRGGTEAFF.

This clonotype was seen repeatedly, ten times or more. The CDR3 nucleotides are TGTGCCAGCAGCCGGTCCTACACTGAAGCTTTCTTT. Translating gives CASSRSYTEAFF. V is TRBV7-9 and J is TRBJ1-1; D is unresolved. CDR1 is SEHNR and CDR2 is FQNEAQ in the germline V gene (reference sequence). The V and J ends lost 5 bases and 3 bases respectively, with 7 bases between them. There are 12 residues in the CDR3.

Concerning this clonotype: A much larger clonotype is one base distant, so this may be a read error. The chain uses TRBV21-1 and TRBJ1-5. TRBV21-1 counts as a pseudogene. The CDR3 loop spans 14 amino acids. Here the CDR3 reads CASSKADGARPRHF. CDR3 bases: TGTGCCAGCAGCAAAGCCGACGGAGCGAGGCCCCGGCATTTT.

The rearrangement links TRBV7-2 to TRBJ2-7; 7 bases fit TRBD2. Germline trimming cut 5 bases from V and 6 bases from J; bases unmatched to any gene: 22. Germline V CDR1 and CDR2: SGHTA, FQGNSA. The CDR3 sequence is 18 residues long. The CDR3 loop is CASSALTLPGLLSREQYF. The DNA of the CDR3 is TGTGCCAGCAGCGCGTTGACATTACCGGGACTACTCTCTCGCGAGCAGTACTTC. Full variable domain (rest looked up from reference TRBV7-2 and TRBJ2-7): GAGVSQSPSNKVTEKGKDVELRCDPISGHTALYWYRQSLGQGLEFLIYFQGNSAPDKSGLPSDRFSAERTGGSVSTLTIQRTQQEDSAVYLCASSALTLPGLLSREQYFGPGTRLTVT.

This clonotype was found many times. The J gene is TRBJ2-3, the V gene TRBV11-2; D remains ambiguous. V lost 4 bases and J lost 1, with 9 bases in between. The CDR3 totals 14 residues. Germline V gives CDR1 SGHAT, CDR2 FQNNGV. The DNA for the CDR3 is TGTGCCAGCAGCTCTAGTTCGGGCACAGATACGCAGTATTTT. This translates into CASSSSSGTDTQYF.

This clonotype was counted a few times. The V gene is TRBV6-5, the J gene TRBJ1-4, with a tentative D call TRBD1 (6 bases). The CDR3 extends over 17 amino acids. Per germline, CDR1 MNHEY and CDR2 SVGAGI. The V end lost 2 bases, the J end lost 3 bases, and 16 bases lay between the germline ends. The CDR3 loop reads CASSYRKQGLANEKLFF. The CDR3 DNA reads TGTGCCAGCAGTTACCGAAAACAGGGACTTGCTAATGAAAAACTGTTTTTT.

V gene TRBV7-2 combines with J gene TRBJ2-1, with unresolved D. Germline values: CDR1 SGHTA, CDR2 FQGNSA. The length of the CDR3 is 14 residues. V was cut by 3 bases and J by 0 bases, with 6 bases left in between. In DNA, the CDR3 is TGTGCCAGCAGCTTTATCTACTCCTACAATGAGCAGTTCTTC. Its translation is CASSFIYSYNEQFF.

This clonotype was observed a handful of times. The chain recombines TRBV29-1 with TRBJ1-1; tentatively, D is TRBD1 (5 bases). The CDR3 totals 13 residues. V dropped 1 base and J dropped 5 bases, with 11 bases sitting between them. Germline V gene data show CDR1 as SQVTM and CDR2 as ANQGSEA. Here the CDR3 reads CSVEVGRGTEAFF. CDR3 bases: TGCAGCGTTGAAGTGGGGAGGGGAACTGAAGCTTTCTTT.

This clonotype has at least ten counts. The chain has TRBV20-1 and TRBJ2-5; a possible D gene is TRBD1 (5 bases). Between the trimmed V and J ends, which lost 0 bases and 1 base, there was a span of 12 bases. Germline loops: CDR1 DFQATT, CDR2 SNEGSKA (reference sequence). CDR3 length: 15 amino acids. CDR3 sequence (DNA): TGCAGTGCTAGAGACCAACAGGCTAGCCAAGAGACCCAGTACTTC. Amino acids: CSARDQQASQETQYF.

This clonotype has more than one count but fewer than ten. J is TRBJ1-2 and V is TRBV12-3 or TRBV12-4; 7 bases map to TRBD1. The CDR3 has 13 amino acids. With 6 bases clipped from V and 6 bases from J, the junction kept 7 bases outside the gene matches. This CDR3 reads CASSLDREDGYTF. The CDR3 DNA reads TGTGCCAGCAGCCTAGACAGGGAGGATGGCTACACCTTC.

This clonotype has at least ten counts. The chain couples TRBV7-9 to TRBJ2-6, with D hard to call. This CDR3 is 18 amino acids long. Germline V CDR1 and CDR2: SEHNR, FQNEAQ (reference sequence). Trimming removed 1 base from V and 0 bases from J, with 13 bases in between. The CDR3 region has the DNA TGTGCCAGCAGCTTAGGTCCCAGGTCAAGCTCTGGGGCCAACGTCCTGACTTTC. Translating gives CASSLGPRSSSGANVLTF.

This chain uses TRBV29-1 with TRBJ2-7; D is unclear. The ends were cut back, 1 base at V and 6 bases at J, with 16 bases in the middle. The germline V gene has CDR1 SQVTM and CDR2 ANQGSEA. This CDR3 region has 14 residues. In nucleotides, the CDR3 is TGCAGCGTTGAAGGGACGAAGGGCTCTACCGAGCAGTACTTC. Translating it yields CSVEGTKGSTEQYF.

The sample holds many counts of this clonotype. This chain joins TRBV6-5 and TRBJ2-7, with 11 bases matching TRBD1. The CDR3 extends over 15 amino acids. Unmatched junction bases numbered 6, after V lost 6 bases and J lost 2 bases. In germline, CDR1 is MNHEY, CDR2 SVGAGI. The CDR3 is CASSPGQGAAYEQYF. The CDR3 DNA reads TGTGCCAGCAGCCCAGGACAGGGGGCGGCCTACGAGCAGTACTTC.

This clonotype was recorded many times. The chain joins TRBV12-3 or TRBV12-4 to TRBJ1-1; D is undetermined. The germline V and J ends were trimmed by 4 bases and 3 bases, with 9 bases remaining between them. The CDR3 totals 13 residues. CDR3 DNA sequence: TGTGCCAGCAGTTACAAGGCGGACACTGAAGCTTTCTTT. It codes for CASSYKADTEAFF.

CDR3: CASSLRGKNIQYF. CDR3 nucleotide sequence: TGTGCCAGCAGCTTGAGGGGCAAAAACATTCAGTACTTC. The V gene is TRBV7-8, the J gene TRBJ2-4, with D possibly called TRBD1 or TRBD2 (5 bases each). Deletions cut 3 bases from V and 3 bases from J, with 6 bases between. Germline CDR1 and CDR2: SGHVS and FQNEAQ. The CDR3 covers 13 residues.

The chain recombines TRBV12-3 or TRBV12-4 with TRBJ1-1, with D hard to call. V gave up 4 bases and J gave up 5 bases, with 5 bases separating them. The CDR3 length is 11 residues. The CDR3 nucleotides read TGTGCCAGCAGTTCTTTTACTGAAGCTTTCTTT. It specifies CASSSFTEAFF.

This clonotype was recorded only once. The V gene is TRBV7-2, the J gene TRBJ1-2; a possible D gene is TRBD1 (6 bases). Looked up from germline, CDR1 is SGHTA and CDR2 is FQGNSA. With 0 bases removed from V and 4 bases from J, the gap between germline ends came to 6 bases. This CDR3 spans 13 amino acids. This CDR3 is CASSLAGGYGYTF. The CDR3 nucleotides read TGTGCCAGCAGCTTAGCAGGGGGCTATGGCTACACCTTC.